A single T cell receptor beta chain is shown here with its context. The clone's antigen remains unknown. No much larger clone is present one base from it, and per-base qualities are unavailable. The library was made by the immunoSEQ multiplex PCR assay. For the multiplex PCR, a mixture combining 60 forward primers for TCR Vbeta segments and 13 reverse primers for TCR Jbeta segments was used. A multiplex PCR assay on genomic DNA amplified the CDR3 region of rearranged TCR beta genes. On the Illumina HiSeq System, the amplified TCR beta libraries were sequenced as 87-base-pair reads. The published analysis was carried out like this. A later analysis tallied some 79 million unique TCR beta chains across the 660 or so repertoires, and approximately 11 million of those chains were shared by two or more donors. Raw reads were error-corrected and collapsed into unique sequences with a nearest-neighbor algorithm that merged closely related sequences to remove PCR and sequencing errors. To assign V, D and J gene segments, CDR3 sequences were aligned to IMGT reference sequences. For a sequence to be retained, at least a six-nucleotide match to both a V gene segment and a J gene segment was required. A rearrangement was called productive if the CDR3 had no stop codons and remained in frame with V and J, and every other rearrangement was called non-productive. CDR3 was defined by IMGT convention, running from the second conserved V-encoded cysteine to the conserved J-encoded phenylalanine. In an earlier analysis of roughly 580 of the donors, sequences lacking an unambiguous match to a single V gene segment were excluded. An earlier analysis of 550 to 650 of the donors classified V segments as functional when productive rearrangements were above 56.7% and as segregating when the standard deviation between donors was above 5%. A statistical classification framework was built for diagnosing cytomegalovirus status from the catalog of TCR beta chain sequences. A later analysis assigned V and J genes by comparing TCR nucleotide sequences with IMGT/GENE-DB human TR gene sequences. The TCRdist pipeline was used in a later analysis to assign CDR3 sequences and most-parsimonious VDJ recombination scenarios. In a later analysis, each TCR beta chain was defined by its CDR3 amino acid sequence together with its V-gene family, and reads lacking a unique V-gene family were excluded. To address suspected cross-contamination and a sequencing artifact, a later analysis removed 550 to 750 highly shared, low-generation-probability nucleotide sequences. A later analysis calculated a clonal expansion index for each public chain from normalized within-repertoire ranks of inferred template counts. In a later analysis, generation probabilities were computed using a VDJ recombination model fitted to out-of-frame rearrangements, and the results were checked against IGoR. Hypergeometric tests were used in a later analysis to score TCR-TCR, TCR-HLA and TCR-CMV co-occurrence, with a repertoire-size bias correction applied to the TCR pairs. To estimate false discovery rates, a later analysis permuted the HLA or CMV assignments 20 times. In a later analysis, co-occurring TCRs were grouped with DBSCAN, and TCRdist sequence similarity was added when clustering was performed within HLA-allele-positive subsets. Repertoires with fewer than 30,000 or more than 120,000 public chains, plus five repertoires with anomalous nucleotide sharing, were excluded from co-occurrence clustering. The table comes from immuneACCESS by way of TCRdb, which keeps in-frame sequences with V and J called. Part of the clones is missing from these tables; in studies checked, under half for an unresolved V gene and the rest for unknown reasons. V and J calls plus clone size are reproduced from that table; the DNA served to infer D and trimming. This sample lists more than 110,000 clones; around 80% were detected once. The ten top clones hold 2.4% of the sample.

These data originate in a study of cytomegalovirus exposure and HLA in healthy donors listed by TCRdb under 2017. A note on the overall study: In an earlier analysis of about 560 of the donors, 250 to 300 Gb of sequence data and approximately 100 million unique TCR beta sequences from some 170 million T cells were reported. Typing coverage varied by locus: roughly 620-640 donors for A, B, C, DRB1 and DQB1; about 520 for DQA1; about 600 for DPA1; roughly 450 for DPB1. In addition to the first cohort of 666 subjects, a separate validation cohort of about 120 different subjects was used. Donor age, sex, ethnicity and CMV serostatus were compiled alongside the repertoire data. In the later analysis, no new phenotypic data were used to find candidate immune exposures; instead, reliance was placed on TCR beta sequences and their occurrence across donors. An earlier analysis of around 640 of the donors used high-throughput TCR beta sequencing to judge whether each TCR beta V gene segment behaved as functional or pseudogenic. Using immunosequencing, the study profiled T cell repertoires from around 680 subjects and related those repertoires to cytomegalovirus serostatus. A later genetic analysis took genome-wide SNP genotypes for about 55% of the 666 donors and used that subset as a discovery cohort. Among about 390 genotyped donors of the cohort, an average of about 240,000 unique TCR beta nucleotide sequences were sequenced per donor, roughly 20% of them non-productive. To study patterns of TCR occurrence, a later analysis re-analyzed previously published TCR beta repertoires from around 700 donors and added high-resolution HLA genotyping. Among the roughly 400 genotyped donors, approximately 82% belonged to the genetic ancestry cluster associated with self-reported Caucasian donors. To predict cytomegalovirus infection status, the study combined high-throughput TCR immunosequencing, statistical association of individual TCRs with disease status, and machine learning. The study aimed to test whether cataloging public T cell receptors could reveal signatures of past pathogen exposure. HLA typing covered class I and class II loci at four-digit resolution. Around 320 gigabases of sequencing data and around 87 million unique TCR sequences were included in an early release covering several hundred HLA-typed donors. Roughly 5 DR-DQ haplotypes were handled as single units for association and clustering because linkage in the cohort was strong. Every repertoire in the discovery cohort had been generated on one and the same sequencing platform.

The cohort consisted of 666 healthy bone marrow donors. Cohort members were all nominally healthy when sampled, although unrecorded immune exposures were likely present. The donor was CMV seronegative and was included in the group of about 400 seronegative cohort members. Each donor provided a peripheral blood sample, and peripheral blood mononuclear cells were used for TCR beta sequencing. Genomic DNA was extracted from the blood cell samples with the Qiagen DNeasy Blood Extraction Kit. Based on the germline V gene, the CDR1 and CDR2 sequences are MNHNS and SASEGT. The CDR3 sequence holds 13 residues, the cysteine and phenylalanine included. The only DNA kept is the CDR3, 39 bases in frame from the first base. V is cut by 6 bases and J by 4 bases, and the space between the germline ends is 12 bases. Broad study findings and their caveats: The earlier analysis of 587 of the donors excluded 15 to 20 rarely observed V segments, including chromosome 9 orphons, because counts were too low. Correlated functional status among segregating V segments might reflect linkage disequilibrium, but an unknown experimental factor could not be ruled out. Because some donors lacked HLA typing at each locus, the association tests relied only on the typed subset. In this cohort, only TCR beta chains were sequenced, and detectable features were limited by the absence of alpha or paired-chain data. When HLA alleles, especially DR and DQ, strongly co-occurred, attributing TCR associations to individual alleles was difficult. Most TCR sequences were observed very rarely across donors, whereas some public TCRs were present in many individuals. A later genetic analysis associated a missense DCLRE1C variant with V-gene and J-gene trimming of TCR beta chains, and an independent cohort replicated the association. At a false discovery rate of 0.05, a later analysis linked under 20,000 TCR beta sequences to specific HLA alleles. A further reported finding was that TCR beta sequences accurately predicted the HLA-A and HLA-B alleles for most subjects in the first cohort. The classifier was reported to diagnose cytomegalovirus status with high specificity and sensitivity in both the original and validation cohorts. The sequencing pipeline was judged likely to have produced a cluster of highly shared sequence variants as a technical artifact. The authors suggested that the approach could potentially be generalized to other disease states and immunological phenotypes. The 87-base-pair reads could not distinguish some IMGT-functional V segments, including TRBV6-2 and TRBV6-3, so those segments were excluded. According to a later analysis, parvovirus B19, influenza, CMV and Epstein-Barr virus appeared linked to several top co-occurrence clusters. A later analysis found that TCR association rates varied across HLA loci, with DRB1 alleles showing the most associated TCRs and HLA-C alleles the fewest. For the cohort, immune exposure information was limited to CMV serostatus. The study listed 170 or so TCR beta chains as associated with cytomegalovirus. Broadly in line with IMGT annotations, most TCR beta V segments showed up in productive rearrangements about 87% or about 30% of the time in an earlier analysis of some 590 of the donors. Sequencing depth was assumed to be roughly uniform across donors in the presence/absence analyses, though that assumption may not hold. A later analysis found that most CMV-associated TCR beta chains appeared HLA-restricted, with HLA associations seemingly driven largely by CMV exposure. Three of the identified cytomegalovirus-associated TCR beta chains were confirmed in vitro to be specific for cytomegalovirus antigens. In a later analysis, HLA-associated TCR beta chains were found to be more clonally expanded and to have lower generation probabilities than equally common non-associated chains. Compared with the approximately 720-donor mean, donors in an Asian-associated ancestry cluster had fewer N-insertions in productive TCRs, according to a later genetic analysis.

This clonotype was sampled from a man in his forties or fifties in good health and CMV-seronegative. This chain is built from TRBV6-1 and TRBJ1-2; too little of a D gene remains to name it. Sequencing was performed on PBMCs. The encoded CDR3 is CASSGGPGYGYTF. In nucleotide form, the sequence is TGTGCCAGCAGCGGAGGGCCTGGCTATGGCTACACCTTC.